This TCR beta chain was retrieved from a study of shared clonotypes between healthy human individuals (dated by TCRdb to about 2020). Describing the broader study: The cohort comprised a couple of women and three men aged 18 to 49 years. For each donor, CD4 naive and CD4 memory were each run on three plates, CD8 naive on two plates, and CD8 memory on one plate. To estimate repertoire size and how much clonotypes are shared between individuals, the study performed deep sequencing of blood TCR repertoires from a few healthy adults. To increase sequencing depth and limit assay-specific biases, TCR repertoire library preparation and sequencing were carried out by different laboratories using diverse techniques. Per donor, leukapheresis produced somewhere between about 0.8 and 9 billion PBMCs.

From the germline V gene, CDR1 is MDHEN and CDR2 is SYDVKM. From the cysteine through the phenylalanine, the CDR3 covers 12 amino acids. The retained sequence is limited to the CDR3, 36 bases, with the frame set at the first base. Using the deep immunoSEQ assay, multiplex PCR amplified TCR CDR3 regions from genomic DNA. For each cell subset, the extracted genomic DNA was distributed evenly across all wells of several immunoSEQ 96-well plates, and each plate served as one replicate. For sorted subsets, roughly 200 ng genomic DNA, equal to 30,000 to 35,000 T cell genomes, was loaded into each replicate PCR. Purified libraries were quantified with a Qubit 3.0 fluorometer, sized on a Bioanalyzer 2100, and re-quantified with the KAPA Library Quantification kit. Each immunoSEQ 96-well plate was sequenced on its own single-read 150-cycle Illumina NextSeq 550 flow cell. In the authors' own workflow: Because the immunoSEQ output held only junctional sequences and lacked quality scores, the filtering could not match the filtering applied to full-length reads. To assign V/J genes and CDR3, sequences were annotated using PyIR, a Python wrapper for IgBLAST v1.9, with IMGT germline references. Any read was removed if the V/J assignment was weak (E-value above 1e-6), the CDR3 was missing, or the read contained stop codons, out-of-frame junctions, or ambiguous translated residues. V3J clonotypes were defined by identical inferred V gene, J gene, and CDR3 amino acid sequence. Percentage overlap between repertoires was computed as shared unique clonotypes divided by the size of the smaller repertoire. RTK rarefaction, the Chao1 estimator, and Recon v2.1 estimates of unobserved clonotypes were used to assess repertoire richness. Generation probabilities for all TCRbeta clonotypes obtained by the gDNA method from several donors were computed using OLGA. In its TCRdb copy, this immuneACCESS table keeps in-frame sequences only and misses some clones. Where compared with another copy, unresolved V genes explain less than half of these, and the others have no known cause. That table is the source of V, J and clone size, and D and trimming were worked out from the DNA. In this sample the table shows 2 million to 3 million clones, 93% of which occur a single time. The ten largest clonotypes hold 0.36% of the sample.

The donors were healthy, HIV-negative adults with no recently reported acute infections or vaccinations. Every donor was a Caucasian adult residing in Nashville, Tennessee, USA. CD4+ T cells were enriched by magnetic negative selection, after which naive cells were positively selected on CD45RA and the negative fraction was taken as the memory subset. Blood was obtained by leukapheresis, after which PBMCs were separated by Ficoll-Histopaque density gradient centrifugation and cryopreserved in liquid nitrogen vapor phase. Analytical flow cytometry was used to check the purity and quantity of every magnetically sorted T cell population. Each sorted fraction had its genomic DNA isolated and then quantified by UV absorbance on a Nanodrop 2000c. For this clone: The target of this receptor is not known. Per-base quality was not reported, and no clone a single base away is much larger than it.

The research as a whole found: Larger estimated clonotype richness was generally found for naive subsets than for memory subsets. Pairwise subsampling indicated that sequencing depth was expected to affect the degree of clonotype sharing among donors. Rarefaction of sorted-subset datasets indicated incomplete sequencing despite the large sequencing depth. Clonotypes shared by all four sorted-subset donors showed higher generation probabilities than non-shared clonotypes. Approximately 5% of naive CD4, 3.5% of naive CD8, approximately 2% of memory CD4, and 0.4% of memory CD8 clonotypes were shared across several donors. Sampling was restricted to blood, and TCR repertoires in tissue are likely to differ from TCR repertoires in blood. The small number of donors limited the genetic and exposure-history diversity represented.

This receptor was identified in a man younger than 30 in good health. Some clones in this sample may be carry-over from other donors' samples. Recombination connected TRBV28 to TRBJ1-2, with a weak D call of TRBD1 (6 bases match). Specimen: naive CD4+ T cells from PBMCs. Taken with the paper, the label for cell subset or site translates to: CD45RA+ positively selected. The DNA is TGTGGCGTGGGGGGCCCTAACTATGGCTACACCTTC. The translation is CGVGGPNYGYTF.